The present T cell receptor (beta chain) was sequenced within a study of cytomegalovirus exposure and HLA in healthy donors. V shed 5 bases and J 1 base; nucleotides not matched to a gene: 29. Germline V gene lookup returns CDR1 SGHVS and CDR2 FQNEAQ. This CDR3 is 22 amino acids long. This PCR relied on a set of 60 Vbeta primers and 13 Jbeta primers. Assay: immunoSEQ multiplex PCR; the TCRdb copy retains only in-frame clones and omits some. Counted here are 68,000 or so clones, 70% to 90% occurring once; the ten biggest clones make up approximately 6.2%. This clone has a single count. The sample comprised PBMCs. V and J are TRBV7-8 and TRBJ2-7; TRBD1 aligns across 7 bases. The receptor's source is a human donor in good health. The CDR3 region has the DNA TGTGCCAGCAGCCGATCTAATATTCCCCGGGACAGAAAAGACTCCAGGTCCTACGAGCAGTACTTC. This sequence encodes CASSRSNIPRDRKDSRSYEQYF. Together with reference TRBV7-8 and TRBJ2-7, the CDR3 gives the full variable domain: GAGVSQSPRYKVAKRGQDVALRCDPISGHVSLFWYQQALGQGPEFLTYFQNEAQLDKSGLPSDRFFAERPEGSVSTLKIQRTQQEDSAVYLCASSRSNIPRDRKDSRSYEQYFGPGTRLTVT.